The TCR beta chain described here comes from a study of blood T cell repertoires in COVID-19. Study information: The cDNA or gDNA used as material had been derived from T cells, B-cell-depleted T cells, or PBMCs.

The V and J ends lost 3 bases and 2 bases respectively, with 14 bases between them. The CDR3 loop spans 15 amino acids. In germline, CDR1 is MNHNS, CDR2 SASEGT. This clone has more than one count but fewer than ten. Original processing methods: Using reference gene primer amplification, nucleated cell counts were estimated. Here immunoSEQ multiplex PCR was the method, and the copy in TCRdb shows in-frame clones only, minus some. V and J calls and clone size are as listed in that table; D and trimming were resolved from the DNA. Among under 300,000 clones listed, approximately 82% were seen once. The chain has TRBV6-1 and TRBJ2-7, with D possibly TRBD1 on 5 matching bases. Sequencing used peripheral blood. This clonotype originated in a man older than 75 with acute or convalescent COVID-19. CDR3 protein: CASSERQSPTYEQYF. The CDR3 region has the DNA TGTGCCAGCAGTGAGAGACAGAGTCCTACCTACGAGCAGTACTTC.